This T cell receptor beta chain was profiled in a study of human T cells and chemical hapten exposure. For the study at large: 2% DPC was applied to about 2 cm by about 2 cm of upper inner arm skin for sensitization.

Per the original methods: The median was about 89,000 TCRs per sample, ranging about 23,224 to 690,600. TCRdb analysed the RACE reads with MiXCR anew, one entry per CDR3 protein. The V and J calls follow TCRdb's processing rather than the paper's. The sample includes 120,000 or so distinct CDR3 sequences, roughly 12% of them seen just once. Specified time point: pre-sensitization, week 0. Stated treatment: therapeutic diphenylcyclopropenone sensitization with weekly scalp DPC. In every case, blood was obtained before the patch test was applied. The starting material, unfractionated whole blood, was used for total RNA extraction. This CDR3 spans 14 amino acids. Germline assignment: CDR1 SGHKS and CDR2 YYEKEE (reference sequence). Trimming took off 3 bases at V and 8 bases at J, with 15 bases between the two ends.

The source was whole blood, collected in connection with sensitization to the hapten diphenylcyclopropenone (DPC). The clonotype originates from a woman between 18 and 29 years old with alopecia areata. Some clones in this sample may be carry-over from other donors' samples. The J gene is TRBJ2-1, the V gene TRBV5-5, with D tentatively TRBD2 (5 bases). The CDR3 DNA reads as TGTGCCAGCAGCTCCGGACGGGGTGCGGATGAGCAGTTCTTC. It translates to CASSSGRGADEQFF.